A single T cell receptor beta chain is shown here with its context. One junction end disagrees with the germline gene, perhaps due to a read error. Other DNA sequences within the sample encode an identical CDR3. Measured with immunoSEQ multiplex PCR; TCRdb has only the in-frame clones, and not every one. Counted here are 55,000 to 70,000 clones, around 94% occurring once; the ten biggest clones make up nearly 6%. The source of the sample is a study of human thymus T cells. The CDR3 totals 13 residues. Per the germline V gene, CDR1 is SQVTM and CDR2 is ANQGSEA. This chain links TRBV29-1 with TRBJ1-4; weak D call: TRBD1 (5 bases). The sample comprised blood. The receptor comes from a boy in the first two years of life with a congenital heart defect but otherwise immunologically healthy. The CDR3 loop reads CSAGTGGNEKLFF. The CDR3, as DNA: TGCAGCGCCGGAACAGGTGGGAATGAAAAATTGTTTTTT.